This T cell receptor beta chain was recovered during a study of blood T cell repertoires in COVID-19. Looking at the study overall: COVID-19 samples collected from the United States, Italy and Spain covered acute and convalescent phases. PBMCs, B-cell-depleted T cells, or T cells were the source of the cDNA or gDNA that made up the material.

Germline trimming cut 0 bases from V and 6 bases from J; bases unmatched to any gene: 23. Germline V gene data show CDR1 as LGHNA and CDR2 as YNFKEQ. The CDR3 totals 22 residues. The table came from immunoSEQ multiplex PCR; TCRdb's copy has only in-frame clones and leaves some out. The sample has some 52,000 clones, 80% to 90% seen once. This receptor was identified in a man in his sixties with active COVID-19. Input material: peripheral blood. The J gene is TRBJ2-1, the V gene TRBV4-2; 10 nucleotides line up with TRBD2. CDR3 amino acids: CASSQEISEMLLAGGRGNEQFF. CDR3 DNA: TGTGCCAGCAGCCAAGAAATTAGCGAGATGTTATTAGCGGGAGGCCGGGGCAATGAGCAGTTCTTC.